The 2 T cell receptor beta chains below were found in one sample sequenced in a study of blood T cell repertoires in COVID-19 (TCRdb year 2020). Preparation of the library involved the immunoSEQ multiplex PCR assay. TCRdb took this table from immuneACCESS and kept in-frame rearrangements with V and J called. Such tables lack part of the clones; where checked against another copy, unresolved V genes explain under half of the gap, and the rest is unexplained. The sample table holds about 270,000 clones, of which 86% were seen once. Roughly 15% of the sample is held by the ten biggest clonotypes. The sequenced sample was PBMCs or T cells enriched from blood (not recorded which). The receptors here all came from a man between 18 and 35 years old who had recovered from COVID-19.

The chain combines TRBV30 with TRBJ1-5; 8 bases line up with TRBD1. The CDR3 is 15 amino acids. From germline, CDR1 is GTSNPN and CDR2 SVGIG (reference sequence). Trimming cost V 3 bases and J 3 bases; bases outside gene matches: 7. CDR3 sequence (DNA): TGTGCCTGGAGCTGGACAGGGCGGAACAATCAGCCCCAGCATTTT. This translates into CAWSWTGRNNQPQHF. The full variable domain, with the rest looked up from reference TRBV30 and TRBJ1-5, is SQTIHQWPATLVQPVGSPLSLECTVEGTSNPNLYWYRQAAGRGLQLLFYSVGIGQISSEVPQNLSASRPQDRQFILSSKKLLLSDSGFYLCAWSWTGRNNQPQHFGDGTRLSIL.

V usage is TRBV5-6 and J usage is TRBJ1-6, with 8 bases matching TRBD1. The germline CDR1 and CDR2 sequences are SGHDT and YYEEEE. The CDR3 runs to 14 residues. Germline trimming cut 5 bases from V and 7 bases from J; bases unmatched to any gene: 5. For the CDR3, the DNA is TGTGCCAGCAGTTTCGGACAGGGAAATTCACCCCTCCACTTT. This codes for CASSFGQGNSPLHF.